These 10 T cell receptor beta chains originate from one sample sequenced in a study of identical twins. Via MiXCR, TCRdb re-called the 5' RACE reads, giving one row per CDR3 protein. The sample lists under 450,000 distinct CDR3 sequences, less than 20% seen once, with around 10% in the top ten. The sequencing input was naive T cells sorted from blood. The receptor set was obtained from a man aged 50 to 60 in good health.

The chain joins TRBV20-1 to TRBJ2-5; D may be TRBD1 (5 bases). Deletions cut 1 base from V and 5 bases from J, with 17 bases between. Germline V gene sequence: CDR1 DFQATT, CDR2 SNEGSKA (reference sequence). The CDR3 contains 15 residues. The CDR3 reads CSARVDNRYPETQYF. The CDR3 nucleotides are TGCAGTGCTAGAGTCGACAACAGGTATCCCGAGACCCAGTACTTC.

The chain is built from TRBV7-2 and TRBJ1-1; the D gene is possibly TRBD1 (5 bases). Germline values: CDR1 SGHTA, CDR2 FQGNSA. The length of the CDR3 is 15 residues. Trimming left V 5 bases short and J 9 bases short, with 22 bases between. The chain's CDR3 is CASSLMKGISVKAFF. In DNA, the CDR3 is TGTGCCAGCAGCCTCATGAAGGGGATTAGTGTTAAAGCTTTCTTT.

The V call is TRBV18, the J call TRBJ2-3, with D unresolved. V lost 5 bases, J lost 1 base, and 10 bases lay in between. Per the germline V gene, CDR1 is KGHSH and CDR2 is LQKENI. The CDR3 is 14 residues long. CDR3 bases: TGTGCCAGCTCATCAAAGGATGGCACAGATACGCAGTATTTT. Protein: CASSSKDGTDTQYF.

This chain connects TRBV27 to TRBJ2-5; D gene ambiguous. The germline gives CDR1 MNHEY, CDR2 SMNVEV (reference sequence). There are 15 residues in the CDR3. V dropped 0 bases and J dropped 2 bases, with 10 bases sitting between them. For the CDR3, the DNA is TGTGCCAGCAGTTTATCGAGAGGTGGGCAAGAGACCCAGTACTTC. It translates to CASSLSRGGQETQYF.

This chain links TRBV6-1 with TRBJ1-3; possibly TRBD1 for D (5 bases). V was pared by 0 bases and J by 1 base, with 10 bases between. Germline CDR1 is MNHNS and CDR2 is SASEGT. There are 16 residues in the CDR3. Here the CDR3 DNA reads TGTGCCAGCAGTGAAGCGGGGGGTTTTTCTGGAAACACCATATATTTT. It specifies CASSEAGGFSGNTIYF.

This clonotype showed up just a few times. This chain connects TRBV28 to TRBJ2-5, with D uncertain. V lost 3 bases and J 5 bases, leaving 10 bases between the germline ends. Per the germline V gene, CDR1 is MDHEN and CDR2 is SYDVKM. This CDR3 comprises 13 residues. The DNA of the CDR3 is TGTGCCAGCAGTTTTCCTCCTTCGGAGACCCAGTACTTC. It codes for CASSFPPSETQYF.

At least ten counts were recorded for this clonotype. The chain has TRBV5-1 and TRBJ1-1; 7 bases fit TRBD1. J gave up 8 bases and V 4 bases, and 8 bases lay outside the gene matches. CDR1 is SGHRS, CDR2 YFSETQ, per germline. The CDR3 is made up of 13 amino acids. CDR3 in amino acids: CASSTYPGQEAFF. The CDR3 nucleotides are TGCGCCAGCAGCACCTACCCGGGACAGGAAGCTTTCTTT.

This clonotype turned up a few times. The chain has TRBV5-5 and TRBJ2-3; D may match TRBD1 or TRBD2 (6 bases each). Germline CDR1 and CDR2: SGHKS and YYEKEE (reference sequence). Trimming pared 0 bases from V and 1 base from J, leaving 9 bases between. CDR3 length equals 15 residues. The CDR3 loop reads CASSLVRGGTDTQYF. The CDR3 coding sequence is TGTGCCAGCAGCTTGGTTAGGGGGGGCACAGATACGCAGTATTTT.

Only a few counts were recorded for this clonotype. The chain carries TRBV7-9 and TRBJ2-1; 10 bases map to TRBD2. J gave up 6 bases and V 4 bases, and 9 bases lay outside the gene matches. The CDR3 extends over 16 amino acids. The germline gives CDR1 SEHNR, CDR2 FQNEAQ (reference sequence). This CDR3 reads CASSSRGLADTNEQFF. The CDR3, as DNA: TGTGCCAGCAGCTCCCGCGGACTAGCGGATACCAATGAGCAGTTCTTC.

The V and J genes are TRBV24-1 and TRBJ2-6; perhaps TRBD2 as D (5 bases). Trimming left V 4 bases short and J 3 bases short, with 12 bases between. The germline V gene encodes CDR1 KGHDR and CDR2 SFDVKD. This CDR3 is 16 amino acids long. The CDR3 is CATSDPRGSGANVLTF. The CDR3 DNA reads TGTGCCACCAGTGACCCCAGAGGGAGTGGGGCCAACGTCCTGACTTTC.